This T cell receptor beta chain was observed in a study of cytomegalovirus exposure and HLA in healthy donors. The CDR3 is 14 residues long. The V and J ends lost 2 bases and 5 bases, in that order; junction bases with no gene match: 2. Germline V gene lookup returns CDR1 MGHDK and CDR2 SYGVNS. For this clone: The antigen is undetermined.

The primer mix had 60 Vbeta and 13 Jbeta primers. Profiled with immunoSEQ multiplex PCR; TCRdb holds only in-frame clones, not every one. The sample lists 85,000 to 100,000 clones, 84% occurring once. Study-wide points: HLA restriction was apparent for most CMV-associated TCR beta chains in a later analysis. Per published reports, the classifier diagnosed cytomegalovirus status with high specificity and sensitivity.

The sequencing input was PBMCs. The chain carries TRBV25-1 and TRBJ2-1, with 8 bases identical to TRBD2. The receptor was isolated from a woman aged 18-29 years in good health and CMV-seropositive. The CDR3 loop is CASSEPGGDNEQFF. CDR3 in DNA: TGTGCCAGCAGTGAACCGGGAGGGGACAATGAGCAGTTCTTC. Variable domain in full (rest from reference TRBV25-1 and TRBJ2-1): EADIYQTPRYLVIGTGKKITLECSQTMGHDKMYWYQQDPGMELHLIHYSYGVNSTEKGDLSSESTVSRIRTEHFPLTLESARPSHTSQYLCASSEPGGDNEQFFGPGTRLTVL.